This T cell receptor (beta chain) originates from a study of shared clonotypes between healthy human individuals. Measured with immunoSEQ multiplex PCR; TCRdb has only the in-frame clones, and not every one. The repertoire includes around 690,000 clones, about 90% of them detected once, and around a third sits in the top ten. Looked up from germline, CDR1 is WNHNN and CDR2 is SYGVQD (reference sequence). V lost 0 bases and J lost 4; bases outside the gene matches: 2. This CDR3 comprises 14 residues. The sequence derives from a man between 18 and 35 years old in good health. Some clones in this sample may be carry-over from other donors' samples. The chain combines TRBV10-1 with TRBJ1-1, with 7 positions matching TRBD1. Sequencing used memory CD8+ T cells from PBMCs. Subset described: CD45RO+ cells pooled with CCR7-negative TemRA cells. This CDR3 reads CASSESTGITEAFF. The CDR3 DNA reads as TGCGCCAGCAGTGAGTCGACAGGGATCACTGAAGCTTTCTTT.